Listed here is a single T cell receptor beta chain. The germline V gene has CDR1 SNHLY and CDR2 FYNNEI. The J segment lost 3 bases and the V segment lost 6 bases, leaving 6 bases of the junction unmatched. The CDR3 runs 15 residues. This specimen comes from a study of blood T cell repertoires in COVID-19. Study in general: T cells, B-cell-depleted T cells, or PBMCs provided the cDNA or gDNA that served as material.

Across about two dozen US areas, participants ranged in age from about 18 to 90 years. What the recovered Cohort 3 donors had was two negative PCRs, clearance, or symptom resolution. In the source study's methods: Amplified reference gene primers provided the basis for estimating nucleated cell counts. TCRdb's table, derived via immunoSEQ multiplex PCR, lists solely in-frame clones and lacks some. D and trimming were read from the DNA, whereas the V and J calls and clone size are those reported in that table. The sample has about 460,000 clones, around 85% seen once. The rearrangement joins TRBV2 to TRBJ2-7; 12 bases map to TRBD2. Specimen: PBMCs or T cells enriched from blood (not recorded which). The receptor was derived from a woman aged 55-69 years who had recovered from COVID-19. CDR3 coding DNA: TGTGCCAGCAGCCTGACTAGCGGGGGCCTCTACGAGCAGTACTTC. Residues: CASSLTSGGLYEQYF.